What follows are 14 T cell receptor beta chains derived from one specimen sequenced in a study of T cells in Graves' hyperthyroidism and ophthalmopathy. TCR beta CDR3 regions were amplified from RNA transcripts. First-round RT-PCR targeting the TCR CDR3 was performed with the HTBI primer set. TCRdb re-analysed the multiplex PCR reads in MiXCR, keeping a single row per CDR3 protein. The sample yields a few hundred thousand distinct CDR3 sequences, 46% seen once. Sequenced: peripheral blood or thyroid tissue (not recorded which). These receptors all stem from a woman between 18 and 29 years old with Graves' hyperthyroidism.

This chain uses TRBV7-3 with TRBJ2-7; 11 bases match TRBD2. Germline trimming cut 5 bases from V and 7 bases from J; bases unmatched to any gene: 7. The V gene's germline CDR1 is SGHTA and CDR2 FQGTGA. This CDR3 comprises 14 residues. The DNA for the CDR3 is TGTGCCAGCAGCGAGACTAGCGGGGTTAATGAGCAGTACTTC. This gives the protein CASSETSGVNEQYF.

This rearrangement joins TRBV6-1 to TRBJ2-2; 12 nucleotides align to TRBD1. The CDR3 has 17 residues. From germline, CDR1 is MNHNS and CDR2 SASEGT. Trimming removed 6 bases from V and 3 bases from J; junction bases left unmatched: 8. For the CDR3, the DNA is TGTGCCAGCAGGATTACCGGGACAGGGGGCTACACCGGGGAGCTGTTTTTT. This gives the protein CASRITGTGGYTGELFF.

This chain uses TRBV9 with TRBJ2-5; 7 positions match TRBD1. In germline, CDR1 is SGDLS, CDR2 YYNGEE. With 2 bases clipped from V and 1 base from J, the junction kept 14 bases outside the gene matches. The CDR3 runs to 18 residues. CDR3 nucleotides: TGTGCCAGCAGCGTGGATTCCTACCGGGACAGCCGCCAAGAGACCCAGTACTTC. Amino acids: CASSVDSYRDSRQETQYF.

V and J are TRBV20-1 and TRBJ2-3; 7 bases line up with TRBD1. This CDR3 spans 15 amino acids. The germline gives CDR1 DFQATT, CDR2 SNEGSKA (reference sequence). With 6 bases clipped from V and 1 base from J, the junction kept 10 bases outside the gene matches. CDR3 nucleotide sequence: TGCAGTGCCGCGAACCCCGGGACAGGCACAGATACGCAGTATTTT. Translating gives CSAANPGTGTDTQYF.

This clonotype was detected many times. The gene calls are TRBV29-1 and TRBJ2-7; 8 bases fit TRBD2. The CDR3 spans 15 residues. The J segment lost 4 bases and the V segment lost 6 bases, leaving 14 bases of the junction unmatched. Germline CDR1 and CDR2: SQVTM and ANQGSEA. CDR3 in DNA: TGCAGCGTCCGAAACCCCAGCGGGAGTTTGTACGAGCAGTACTTC. Its translation: CSVRNPSGSLYEQYF.

About this clonotype itself: This could be a read error, since a much larger clone is one nucleotide away. The conserved phenylalanine or tryptophan is not found at the CDR3 terminus, so this likely reflects a read error. This sequence joins TRBV2 and TRBJ2-7; the D gene is possibly TRBD2 (6 bases). With 4 bases removed from V and 6 bases from J, the gap between germline ends came to 22 bases. Germline V gene sequence: CDR1 SNHLY, CDR2 FYNNEI. There are 16 residues in the CDR3. As DNA, the CDR3 is TGTGCCAGCAGTGGCCCTCTGATACTTACTAGCAGCGAGCAGTACCTC. Protein: CASSGPLILTSSEQYL.

The genes are TRBV10-3 and TRBJ2-1; 7 nucleotides agree with TRBD2. The CDR3 sequence is 17 residues long. V was clipped by 4 bases and J by 6 bases; unmatched bases: 15. Germline CDR1 reads ENHRY; CDR2 reads SYGVKD. CDR3 loop: CAISGAGRRKTSNEQFF. The DNA of the CDR3 is TGTGCCATCAGTGGAGCGGGACGCCGGAAAACCTCCAATGAGCAGTTCTTC.

This clonotype has ten or more counts. The gene calls are TRBV2 and TRBJ1-5; 10 bases map to TRBD1. The trim removed 0 bases at V and 1 base at J, leaving 15 bases unmatched. Germline lookup yields CDR1 SNHLY and CDR2 FYNNEI. This CDR3 is 21 amino acids long. Here the CDR3 DNA reads TGTGCCAGCAGTGAAGCGGCTTTCGGGACAGGGGACGTTTGGAGCAATCAGCCCCAGCATTTT. This translates into CASSEAAFGTGDVWSNQPQHF. Supplemented by reference TRBV2 and TRBJ1-5, the full variable domain reads EPEVTQTPSHQVTQMGQEVILRCVPISNHLYFYWYRQILGQKVEFLVSFYNNEISEKSEIFDDQFSVERPDGSNFTLKIRSTKLEDSAMYFCASSEAAFGTGDVWSNQPQHFGDGTRLSIL.

The chain has TRBV5-1 and TRBJ2-7; 9 bases match TRBD2. The CDR3 sequence is 15 residues long. Trimming cost V 1 base and J 2 bases; bases outside gene matches: 4. Germline values: CDR1 SGHRS, CDR2 YFSETQ. The CDR3: CASSLLAGVTYEQYF. CDR3 nucleotide sequence: TGCGCCAGCAGCTTGTTAGCGGGAGTTACCTACGAGCAGTACTTC.

The gene calls are TRBV7-3 and TRBJ2-5; a weak D match, TRBD2 (7 bases). The assigned J gene may be wrong: the sequence end matches TRBJ2-1 better. CDR3 length equals 11 residues. Germline CDR1 is SGHTA and CDR2 is FQGTGA. The CDR3 loop reads CASSSGGRQFF. The CDR3 DNA sequence: TGTGCCAGCAGTTCCGGGGGGCGTCAGTTCTTC.

The chain joins TRBV15 to TRBJ2-2; D not resolved. Germline CDR1 and CDR2: LNHNV and YYDKDF (reference sequence). The CDR3 consists of 15 residues. V shed 3 bases and J shed 3 bases, with 11 bases lying between them. Written as DNA, the CDR3 is TGTGCCACCAGCAGCCCGACACCTTACACCGGGGAGCTGTTTTTT. Amino acids: CATSSPTPYTGELFF. The variable domain in full, completed from reference TRBV15 and TRBJ2-2, reads DAMVIQNPRYQVTQFGKPVTLSCSQTLNHNVMYWYQQKSSQAPKLLFHYYDKDFNNEADTPDNFQSRRPNTSFCFLDIRSPGLGDTAMYLCATSSPTPYTGELFFGEGSRLTVL.

The sample holds many counts of this clonotype. The chain is built from TRBV2 and TRBJ1-6, with no clear D. There are 15 residues in the CDR3. Germline values: CDR1 SNHLY, CDR2 FYNNEI. V was cut by 4 bases and J by 7 bases, with 14 bases left in between. The CDR3 DNA follows: TGTGCCAGCAGTGCCCAGGCCTACCTGAATTCACCCCTCCACTTT. This translates into CASSAQAYLNSPLHF.

This clonotype was seen repeatedly, ten times or more. The chain links TRBV9 to TRBJ1-2; D remains ambiguous. The germline V and J ends were trimmed by 4 bases and 8 bases, with 15 bases remaining between them. Germline assignment: CDR1 SGDLS and CDR2 YYNGEE. CDR3 length: 13 amino acids. The CDR3 DNA sequence: TGTGCCAGCAGCCTCGCCGCGGCAGAAGGCTACACCTTC. Translation: CASSLAAAEGYTF.

The chain carries TRBV30 and TRBJ1-1; D gene unclear. CDR3 length: 15 residues. Germline CDR1 and CDR2: GTSNPN and SVGIG (reference sequence). V lost 2 bases and J lost 7, with 20 bases in between. In DNA, the CDR3 is TGTGCCTGGAGTAGAATGGGAAAAGAGGGAGGTGAAGCTTTCTTT. Residues: CAWSRMGKEGGEAFF.